The 24 T cell receptor beta chains in this list originate from one sample, sequenced in a study of blood T cell repertoires in COVID-19 (TCRdb year 2020). The protocol used for the library was the immunoSEQ multiplex PCR assay. TCRdb carries this immuneACCESS record with in-frame sequences only. Its versions omit some clonotypes, under half of them owing to an unresolved V gene in the studies checked, with the rest unexplained. The sample yields about 380,000 clones; 80% to 90% were counted once. The biggest ten clones account for 1% to 1.5% of the sample. Sequencing input: PBMCs or T cells enriched from blood (not recorded which). The source of these receptors is a man aged 30-40 years who had recovered from COVID-19.

V gene TRBV23-1 combines with J gene TRBJ2-3, with TRBD1 identical over 9 bases. TRBV23-1 is an ORF, with its function uncertain. The V and J ends lost 0 bases and 0 bases, in that order; junction bases with no gene match: 10. CDR3 length: 19 amino acids. The CDR3 nucleotides read TGCGCCAGCAGTCAATCTAGGGCTTCGGGGACAGGGAGCACAGATACGCAGTATTTT. Translation gives CASSQSRASGTGSTDTQYF.

The V and J genes are TRBV5-1 and TRBJ1-5; no clear D gene. This CDR3 comprises 13 residues. The V and J ends lost 8 bases and 7 bases respectively, with 16 bases between them. Germline values: CDR1 SGHRS, CDR2 YFSETQ. DNA for the CDR3: TGCGCCAGTTCCCCCGTTGAGGGACAGCCCCAGCATTTT. It yields the protein CASSPVEGQPQHF.

V usage is TRBV5-1 and J usage is TRBJ2-2; D remains ambiguous. The germline V and J ends were trimmed by 2 bases and 6 bases, with 17 bases remaining between them. CDR3 size: 16 residues. Germline CDR1 is SGHRS and CDR2 is YFSETQ. This CDR3 is CASSFENPFVSGELFF. CDR3 sequence (DNA): TGCGCCAGCAGCTTCGAGAATCCCTTTGTATCCGGGGAGCTGTTTTTT.

The chain has TRBV6-1 and TRBJ1-1, with 10 bases aligning to TRBD1. V dropped 4 bases and J dropped 4; count of bases not matched to a gene: 12. CDR1 is MNHNS and CDR2 is SASEGT in the germline V gene. This CDR3 has 17 amino acids. The CDR3 here is CASSGPTGQGVFTEAFF. CDR3 bases: TGTGCCAGCAGTGGCCCAACCGGACAGGGGGTTTTCACTGAAGCTTTCTTT.

V gene TRBV6-4 combines with J gene TRBJ2-7, with TRBD1 as a possible D gene (5 bases). Germline V gene data show CDR1 as MRHNA and CDR2 as SNTAGT. The V end lost 2 bases, the J end lost 1 base, and 12 bases lay between the germline ends. The CDR3 spans 15 residues. The CDR3 loop is CASSDATDFSYEQYF. CDR3 DNA sequence: TGTGCCAGCAGTGACGCGACAGATTTTTCCTACGAGCAGTACTTC.

The genes are TRBV30 and TRBJ2-7; the D gene is possibly TRBD1 (6 bases). Germline V gene lookup returns CDR1 GTSNPN and CDR2 SVGIG (reference sequence). Trimming cost V 0 bases and J 5 bases, with 11 bases left between them. The CDR3 contains 13 residues. CDR3 bases: TGTGCCTGGAGTGTATCAGGGGTTCACGAGCAGTACTTC. Its translation is CAWSVSGVHEQYF.

CDR3 DNA sequence: TGTGCCAGCAGAACAGGGTTGAATCAGCCCCAGCATTTT. Its protein product is CASRTGLNQPQHF. The chain has TRBV2 and TRBJ1-5; D might be TRBD1 (6 bases). CDR3 length equals 13 residues. Germline CDR1 SNHLY, CDR2 FYNNEI. V lost 6 bases to trimming and J lost 4 bases, with 10 bases between them.

The rearrangement links TRBV5-1 to TRBJ2-7, with D hard to call. CDR3 length: 14 residues. CDR1 SGHRS and CDR2 YFSETQ come from the germline V gene. Trimming took 3 bases from V and 3 from J, leaving 13 bases between them. CDR3 sequence reads: CASSSDTMNYEQYF. CDR3 DNA: TGCGCCAGCAGCTCAGATACGATGAACTACGAGCAGTACTTC. Supplemented by reference TRBV5-1 and TRBJ2-7, the full variable domain reads KAGVTQTPRYLIKTRGQQVTLSCSPISGHRSVSWYQQTPGQGLQFLFEYFSETQRNKGNFPGRFSGRQFSNSRSEMNVSTLELGDSALYLCASSSDTMNYEQYFGPGTRLTVT.

V usage is TRBV5-1 and J usage is TRBJ1-1; the D gene is possibly TRBD1 (5 bases). Germline V lookup: CDR1 SGHRS, CDR2 YFSETQ. The CDR3 has 14 residues. V lost 6 bases and J lost 1, with 13 bases in between. This CDR3 reads CASKGGQGNTEAFF. The CDR3 nucleotides read TGCGCCAGCAAGGGAGGGCAGGGGAACACTGAAGCTTTCTTT.

V gene TRBV5-4 combines with J gene TRBJ2-2; 10 bases agree with TRBD2. Germline CDR1 and CDR2: SGHNT and YYREEE (reference sequence). The CDR3 extends over 16 amino acids. Germline trimming cut 3 bases from V and 6 bases from J; bases unmatched to any gene: 8. The CDR3 nucleotides read TGTGCCAGCAGCTCCGTCCTGACTAGCGGGTCCGGGGAGCTGTTTTTT. It translates to CASSSVLTSGSGELFF.

The chain employs TRBV6-6 and TRBJ2-3; D perhaps matches TRBD2 (5 bases). The CDR3 runs to 12 residues. Germline CDR1 is MNHNY and CDR2 is SVGAGI (reference sequence). Trimming stripped 8 bases from V and 2 bases from J, with 8 bases between. CDR3 protein: CASAGSTDTQYF. CDR3 DNA sequence: TGTGCCAGCGCGGGTTCCACAGATACGCAGTATTTT.

V gene TRBV6-1 combines with J gene TRBJ1-4, with D possibly matching TRBD1 (5 bases). Trimming pared 1 base from V and 7 bases from J, leaving 7 bases between. Germline CDR1 MNHNS, CDR2 SASEGT. This CDR3 spans 13 amino acids. Here the CDR3 reads CASSEGTLEKLFF. CDR3 DNA sequence: TGTGCCAGCAGTGAAGGGACACTTGAAAAACTGTTTTTT.

This chain connects TRBV19 to TRBJ1-5; D perhaps matches TRBD1 (5 bases). V gave up 11 bases and J gave up 4 bases, with 12 bases separating them. The CDR3 is 12 amino acids. Germline loops: CDR1 LNHDA, CDR2 SQIVND (reference sequence). CDR3 DNA: TGTGCCGCCAGGGCTACGAATCAGCCCCAGCATTTT. This gives the protein CAARATNQPQHF.

This clone was seen only a few times. This chain connects TRBV9 to TRBJ1-3; D perhaps matches TRBD1 (6 bases). This CDR3 is 16 amino acids long. Germline lookup yields CDR1 SGDLS and CDR2 YYNGEE. Trimming stripped 3 bases from V and 3 bases from J, with 16 bases between. DNA of the CDR3: TGTGCCAGCAGCGCACCCGGGGGGCTGGTTGGAAACACCATATATTTT. It encodes CASSAPGGLVGNTIYF. Combining the CDR3 with reference TRBV9 and TRBJ1-3 gives the whole variable domain DSGVTQTPKHLITATGQRVTLRCSPRSGDLSVYWYQQSLDQGLQFLIQYYNGEERAKGNILERFSAQQFPDLHSELNLSSLELGDSALYFCASSAPGGLVGNTIYFGEGSWLTVV.

The genes are TRBV4-1 and TRBJ2-7; 9 nucleotides align to TRBD1. The V gene end was trimmed by 4 bases and the J gene end by 3 bases; junction bases not matched to a gene: 7. Germline CDR1 MGHRA, CDR2 YSYEKL. The CDR3 is made up of 15 amino acids. The CDR3 DNA sequence: TGCGCCAGCAGCCTAGATGGGACAGGGTTCTACGAGCAGTACTTC. The encoded protein is CASSLDGTGFYEQYF.

The CDR3, as DNA: TGCGCCAGCAGCATGCCGGGACTAGCGGTCCATGAGCAGTTCTTC. Translated, it gives CASSMPGLAVHEQFF. This chain joins TRBV5-1 and TRBJ2-1, with 11 nucleotides matching TRBD2. Trimming took 4 bases from V and 8 from J; bases not matched to a gene: 8. This CDR3 is 15 amino acids long. Germline V gene data show CDR1 as SGHRS and CDR2 as YFSETQ.

This chain links TRBV7-9 with TRBJ2-3, with a tentative D call TRBD2 (6 bases). Germline loops: CDR1 SEHNR, CDR2 FQNEAQ (reference sequence). The V gene lost 6 bases and the J gene lost 4 bases, with 17 bases spanning the gap. The CDR3 length is 15 residues. The CDR3 sequence is CASRRDFILADTQYF. The DNA for the CDR3 is TGTGCCAGCAGACGGGACTTTATACTGGCAGATACGCAGTATTTT.

This chain joins TRBV7-8 and TRBJ2-7, with D possibly TRBD2 on 5 matching bases. Germline V gives CDR1 SGHVS, CDR2 FQNEAQ. The CDR3 loop spans 14 amino acids. The V end was cut by 1 base, the J end by 0 bases, with 7 bases between. This CDR3 reads CASSLGRASYEQYF. CDR3 DNA sequence: TGTGCCAGCAGCTTAGGGCGGGCCTCCTACGAGCAGTACTTC.

The CDR3, as DNA: TGTGCCAGCAGTCAGACTACTAGCGGCGAGCAGTACTTC. It translates to CASSQTTSGEQYF. V usage is TRBV6-2 or TRBV6-3 and J usage is TRBJ2-7, with 8 bases that match TRBD2. Germline loops: CDR1 MNHEY, CDR2 SVGEGT. The CDR3 contains 13 residues. V shed 5 bases, J shed 6 bases, and the junction held 6 bases outside the gene matches.

This chain links TRBV10-2 with TRBJ1-1; D remains unclear. CDR3 length: 14 residues. CDR1 is WSHSY, CDR2 SAAADI, per germline. Trimming removed 5 bases at V and 4 bases at J, with 14 bases between. The CDR3 loop reads CASSLEGRGTEAFF. DNA of the CDR3: TGCGCCAGCAGTCTTGAGGGTCGGGGCACTGAAGCTTTCTTT.

The genes are TRBV19 and TRBJ1-1, with a possible D match to TRBD1 (6 bases). In germline, CDR1 is LNHDA, CDR2 SQIVND (reference sequence). Trimming took off 1 base at V and 5 bases at J, with 14 bases between the two ends. This CDR3 has 15 amino acids. The DNA of the CDR3 is TGTGCCAGTAGTATAGGGTCAGGGGTTGCGACTGAAGCTTTCTTT. Its translation is CASSIGSGVATEAFF.

This chain joins TRBV2 and TRBJ2-2, with no clear D. The V and J ends lost 6 bases and 6 bases respectively, with 11 bases between them. CDR3 length: 13 residues. CDR1 SNHLY and CDR2 FYNNEI come from the germline V gene. The CDR3 DNA follows: TGTGCCAGCAGAGCAAGCCCGGCCGGGGAGCTGTTTTTT. Translated: CASRASPAGELFF.

The chain uses TRBV5-6 and TRBJ1-2; TRBD1 aligns across 7 bases. The CDR3 is 15 residues long. J lost 5 bases, V lost 4 bases, and 11 bases had no gene match. The V gene's germline CDR1 is SGHDT and CDR2 YYEEEE. This chain's CDR3 is CASSGDRALWYGYTF. CDR3 bases: TGTGCCAGCAGCGGAGACAGGGCCCTATGGTATGGCTACACCTTC.

The chain recombines TRBV5-1 with TRBJ2-1; 8 nucleotides align to TRBD1. Trimming removed 1 base from V and 5 bases from J; junction bases left unmatched: 2. CDR3 length equals 14 residues. Per germline, CDR1 SGHRS and CDR2 YFSETQ. CDR3 residues: CASSLRTGNNEQFF. CDR3 in DNA: TGCGCCAGCAGCTTGAGGACAGGGAACAATGAGCAGTTCTTC. Together with reference TRBV5-1 and TRBJ2-1, the CDR3 gives the full variable domain: KAGVTQTPRYLIKTRGQQVTLSCSPISGHRSVSWYQQTPGQGLQFLFEYFSETQRNKGNFPGRFSGRQFSNSRSEMNVSTLELGDSALYLCASSLRTGNNEQFFGPGTRLTVL.